Listed here are 21 T cell receptor beta chains from one sample, sequenced in a study of blood T cell repertoires in COVID-19. Repertoires were generated with immunoSEQ multiplex PCR, while TCRdb's copy carries only in-frame clones and drops some. The sample carries over 70,000 clones, around 69% recorded once. Sequencing input: peripheral blood. All receptors come from a man between 65 and 85 years old with active or convalescent COVID-19.

This chain uses TRBV5-1 with TRBJ1-2, with 7 bases lining up with TRBD1. The CDR3 has 17 residues. Losses at the gene ends were 0 bases for V and 3 bases for J; bases not matched to a gene: 11. The germline gives CDR1 SGHRS, CDR2 YFSETQ. The DNA of the CDR3 is TGCGCCAGCAGCTTGGCTCCCTTCCCCGGGACAGACTATGGCTACACCTTC. Residues: CASSLAPFPGTDYGYTF.

This chain connects TRBV3-1 (or the pseudogene TRBV3-2) to TRBJ1-5, with D perhaps TRBD1 (5 bases). Trimming stripped 3 bases from V and 2 bases from J, with 8 bases between. The CDR3 totals 14 residues. Germline V gene lookup returns CDR1 LGHDT and CDR2 YNNKEL (reference sequence). CDR3 sequence (DNA): TGTGCCAGCAGCCAGGGGGGTGGCAATCAGCCCCAGCATTTT. Translated: CASSQGGGNQPQHF.

This clone appeared once. The chain joins TRBV7-6 to TRBJ1-4; a weak D match, TRBD1 (5 bases). Germline CDR1 SGHVS, CDR2 FNYEAQ. The CDR3 runs 16 residues. Trimming removed 5 bases from V and 8 bases from J, with 21 bases in between. In DNA, the CDR3 is TGTGCCAGCAGCCCCCCTGCTGCGGGGCGCGGGGAAAAACTGTTTTTT. It encodes CASSPPAAGRGEKLFF.

The chain has TRBV2 and TRBJ2-7, with 7 bases matching TRBD2. This CDR3 is built from 14 residues. The germline V gene has CDR1 SNHLY and CDR2 FYNNEI. The V gene end was trimmed by 4 bases and the J gene end by 3 bases; junction bases not matched to a gene: 6. CDR3 protein: CASSVGTIFYEQYF. The CDR3 bases are TGTGCCAGCAGTGTCGGGACTATATTCTACGAGCAGTACTTC.

The rearrangement uses TRBV3-1 (or the pseudogene TRBV3-2) and TRBJ2-3; 10 bases are shared with TRBD2. J was trimmed by 0 bases and V by 2 bases; bases with no gene match: 2. The CDR3 spans 16 residues. Germline CDR1 reads LGHDT; CDR2 reads YNNKEL (reference sequence). The CDR3 DNA is TGTGCCAGCAGCCAACTAGCGGGGGTTAGCACAGATACGCAGTATTTT. Its protein product is CASSQLAGVSTDTQYF.

The chain recombines TRBV28 with TRBJ2-1; TRBD2 is a possible D gene (6 bases). Germline loops: CDR1 MDHEN, CDR2 SYDVKM. The CDR3 runs to 13 residues. V lost 6 bases and J 6 bases, leaving 12 bases between the germline ends. The CDR3 loop is CASRGTGVNEQFF. In DNA, the CDR3 is TGTGCCAGCAGGGGCACGGGGGTCAATGAGCAGTTCTTC.

The J gene is TRBJ2-5, the V gene TRBV7-9; TRBD1 aligns across 9 bases. V trimming: 8 bases; J trimming: 5 bases; junction bases outside the gene matches: 12. CDR3 size: 15 residues. Looked up from germline, CDR1 is SEHNR and CDR2 is FQNEAQ (reference sequence). The CDR3 DNA reads TGTGCCAGCGGGCGCGGACAGGGGATTTCGGAGACCCAGTACTTC. Its protein is CASGRGQGISETQYF.

J is TRBJ1-3 and V is TRBV4-2; 7 nucleotides match TRBD1. Trimming took 3 bases from V and 4 from J; bases not matched to a gene: 12. The CDR3 extends over 17 amino acids. Germline-derived CDR1 and CDR2 are LGHNA and YNFKEQ. The CDR3 DNA reads TGTGCCAGCAGCCAGGGGACAGTTTGGGGCTCCGGAAACACCATATATTTT. Protein: CASSQGTVWGSGNTIYF.

This chain joins TRBV7-3 and TRBJ1-6; D unclear. In germline, CDR1 is SGHTA, CDR2 FQGTGA. This CDR3 comprises 16 residues. Between the trimmed V and J ends, which lost 1 base and 6 bases, there was a span of 13 bases. CDR3 sequence (DNA): TGTGCCAGCAGCTTAAAGACGGAGCCCTCTAATTCACCCCTCCACTTT. It specifies CASSLKTEPSNSPLHF.

This clone came up a few times. The same CDR3 arises from other DNA sequences in this sample as well. The chain recombines TRBV19 with TRBJ1-1; 11 bases align to TRBD1. There are 16 residues in the CDR3. V was pared by 4 bases and J by 5 bases, with 9 bases of the junction left unmatched. Looked up from germline, CDR1 is LNHDA and CDR2 is SQIVND (reference sequence). The CDR3 region has the DNA TGTGCCAGTAGTAAGGGGACAGGGGGAAGGAATACTGAAGCTTTCTTT. It is translated as CASSKGTGGRNTEAFF.

The chain joins TRBV14 to TRBJ2-1, with 9 bases that match TRBD2. J was trimmed by 0 bases and V by 1 base; bases with no gene match: 13. The CDR3 totals 20 residues. Germline CDR1 and CDR2: SGHDN and FVKESK. This CDR3 is CASSQGASGGPWSSYNEQFF. The CDR3 region has the DNA TGTGCCAGCAGCCAAGGGGCAAGCGGGGGGCCCTGGAGCTCCTACAATGAGCAGTTCTTC.

The V and J genes are TRBV18 and TRBJ2-1, with 8 bases lining up with TRBD1. V lost 3 bases, J lost 10 bases, and 11 bases stayed unmatched. The CDR3 consists of 15 residues. Germline V gene lookup returns CDR1 KGHSH and CDR2 LQKENI. The CDR3 region has the DNA TGTGCCAGCTCACCCGCGACAGGGGAATTCGGGGAGCAGTTCTTC. This encodes CASSPATGEFGEQFF.

The CDR3 loop reads CASSSYRDTQYF. CDR3 sequence (DNA): TGTGCCAGCAGCAGTTACAGGGACACGCAGTATTTT. The chain employs TRBV7-2 and TRBJ2-3, with a tentative D call TRBD1 (6 bases). With 5 bases removed from V and 9 bases from J, the gap between germline ends came to 12 bases. CDR1 SGHTA and CDR2 FQGNSA come from the germline V gene. The CDR3 is 12 amino acids.

This chain links TRBV30 with TRBJ2-3; TRBD1 matches at 7 bases. The CDR3 totals 13 residues. The J segment lost 11 bases and the V segment lost 0 bases, leaving 8 bases of the junction unmatched. Germline-derived CDR1 and CDR2 are GTSNPN and SVGIG (reference sequence). The CDR3 sequence: CAWSVTGVVLQYF. CDR3 sequence (DNA): TGTGCCTGGAGTGTTACAGGGGTTGTTTTGCAGTATTTT.

In its sample, this clone was seen a few times. The genes are TRBV5-1 and TRBJ2-1; TRBD2 matches 10 bases. Per the germline V gene, CDR1 is SGHRS and CDR2 is YFSETQ. V trimming: 6 bases; J trimming: 4 bases; junction bases outside the gene matches: 4. This CDR3 comprises 14 residues. The CDR3 DNA follows: TGCGCCAGCAAGAGCGGGGGGGCGTACAATGAGCAGTTCTTC. Protein: CASKSGGAYNEQFF.

The CDR3 bases are TGTGCCAGCAGCTTACAATCGGACACTGAAGCTTTCTTT. It yields the protein CASSLQSDTEAFF. The chain couples TRBV11-2 to TRBJ1-1; D remains unclear. Germline V gene data show CDR1 as SGHAT and CDR2 as FQNNGV. The V end lost 2 bases, the J end lost 3 bases, and 7 bases lay between the germline ends. CDR3 length equals 13 residues.

The chain couples TRBV2 to TRBJ1-6; TRBD1 aligns across 12 bases. Unmatched junction bases numbered 2, after V lost 4 bases and J lost 7 bases. The CDR3 consists of 15 residues. CDR1 is SNHLY, CDR2 FYNNEI, per germline. The CDR3 is CASSGGQGANSPLHF. The CDR3 DNA sequence: TGTGCCAGCAGTGGGGGACAGGGGGCGAATTCACCCCTCCACTTT.

The J gene is TRBJ2-6, the V gene TRBV19, with 7 bases identical to TRBD2. Per the germline V gene, CDR1 is LNHDA and CDR2 is SQIVND (reference sequence). V dropped 7 bases and J dropped 1; count of bases not matched to a gene: 10. The CDR3 runs to 17 residues. The DNA of the CDR3 is TGTGCCAGTAAGCGGGGAAATGGATGGTCTGGGGCCAACGTCCTGACTTTC. This gives the protein CASKRGNGWSGANVLTF.

This chain uses TRBV7-9 with TRBJ2-3; unclear D gene. Germline V gives CDR1 SEHNR, CDR2 FQNEAQ (reference sequence). This CDR3 has 17 amino acids. The V end lost 3 bases, the J end lost 4 bases, and 20 bases lay between the germline ends. For the CDR3, the DNA is TGTGCCAGCAGCTTTAAAAGGCGGTGCACGAATCCAGATACGCAGTATTTT. Translated, it gives CASSFKRRCTNPDTQYF.

V is TRBV3-1 (or the pseudogene TRBV3-2) and J is TRBJ1-4, with 8 positions matching TRBD1. Per germline, CDR1 LGHDT and CDR2 YNNKEL (reference sequence). V lost 3 bases and J lost 7; bases outside the gene matches: 16. The CDR3 extends over 18 amino acids. The CDR3 bases are TGTGCCAGCAGCCATCAGCAAAAAGCAGGGGGCGTGGGTGAAAAACTGTTTTTT. Translating it yields CASSHQQKAGGVGEKLFF.

The V gene is TRBV6-1, the J gene TRBJ2-7, with 8 positions matching TRBD1. Trimming took 1 base from V and 4 from J; bases not matched to a gene: 3. CDR3 size: 14 residues. In germline, CDR1 is MNHNS, CDR2 SASEGT. The CDR3 region is CASSEGTGPYEQYF. The CDR3 DNA reads TGTGCCAGCAGTGAAGGGACAGGGCCGTACGAGCAGTACTTC.